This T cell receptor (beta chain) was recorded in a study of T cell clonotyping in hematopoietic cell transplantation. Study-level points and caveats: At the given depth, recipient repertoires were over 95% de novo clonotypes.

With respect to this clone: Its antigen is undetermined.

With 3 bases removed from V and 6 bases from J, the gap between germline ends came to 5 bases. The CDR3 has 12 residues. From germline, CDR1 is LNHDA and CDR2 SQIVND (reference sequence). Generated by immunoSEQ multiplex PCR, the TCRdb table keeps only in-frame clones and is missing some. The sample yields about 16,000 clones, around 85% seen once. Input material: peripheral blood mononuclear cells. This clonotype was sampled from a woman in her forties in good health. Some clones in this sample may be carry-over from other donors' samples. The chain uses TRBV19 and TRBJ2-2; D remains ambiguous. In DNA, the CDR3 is TGTGCCAGTAGTATCCCCGCCGGGGAGCTGTTTTTT. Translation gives CASSIPAGELFF.